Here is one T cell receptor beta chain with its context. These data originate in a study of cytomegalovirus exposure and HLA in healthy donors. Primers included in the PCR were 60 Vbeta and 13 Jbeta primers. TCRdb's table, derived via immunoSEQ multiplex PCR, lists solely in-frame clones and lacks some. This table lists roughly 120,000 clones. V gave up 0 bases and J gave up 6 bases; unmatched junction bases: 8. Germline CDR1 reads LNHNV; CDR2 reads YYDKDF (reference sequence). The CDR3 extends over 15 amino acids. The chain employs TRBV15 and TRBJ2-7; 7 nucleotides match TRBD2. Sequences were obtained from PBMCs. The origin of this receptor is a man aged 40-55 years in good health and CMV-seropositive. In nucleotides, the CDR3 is TGTGCCACCAGCAGAGATATCGTCCGCGGGGGCGAGCAGTACTTC. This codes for CATSRDIVRGGEQYF.